The rows below give T cell receptor beta chains drawn from one sample of a study of circulating and synovial CD4+ cells in juvenile arthritis. Here immunoSEQ multiplex PCR was the method, and the copy in TCRdb shows in-frame clones only, minus some. This sample carries around 32,000 clones, roughly 95% of them seen once, and the ten largest clones take 0.55% to 0.85%. Sequenced material: CD4+ T cells from blood. These receptors were taken from a human donor with juvenile idiopathic arthritis. Each CDR3 is given with its conserved first and last residue. The D gene is left open where the match is weak. Rows give clone size only sometimes, using once, few, many, or a class for an expanded clone.

length	size	D	V	J	CDR3	DNA
13	NA	NA	TRBV18	TRBJ2-5	CASSAGVEETQYF	TGTGCCAGCTCCGCAGGGGTGGAAGAGACCCAGTACTTC
16	NA	TRBD2	TRBV9	TRBJ2-5	CASSIHGTSGQETQYF	TGTGCCAGCAGCATCCACGGGACTAGCGGGCAAGAGACCCAGTACTTC
14	NA	NA	TRBV5-5	TRBJ1-6	CASSLTGFDSPLHF	TGTGCCAGCAGCTTGACAGGGTTCGATTCACCCCTCCACTTT
15	NA	NA	TRBV7-5	TRBJ1-4	CARRPGRDDNEKLFF	TGTGCCAGAAGACCCGGGAGGGACGATAATGAAAAACTGTTTTTT
14	NA	TRBD2	TRBV5-1	TRBJ2-1	CASSSSGSVSEQFF	TGCGCCAGCAGCTCTAGCGGGAGTGTCAGTGAGCAGTTCTTC
15	once	TRBD1	TRBV7-9	TRBJ1-1	CASSFPGQGDTEAFF	TGTGCCAGCAGCTTCCCGGGACAGGGGGACACTGAAGCTTTCTTT
16	NA	NA	TRBV27	TRBJ2-2	CASSPLPGYSSGELFF	TGTGCCAGCAGTCCCTTGCCGGGGTACTCATCCGGGGAGCTGTTTTTT
14	NA	NA	TRBV6-1	TRBJ2-2	CASSVDFNTGELFF	TGTGCCAGCAGCGTTGACTTTAACACCGGGGAGCTGTTTTTT
13	once	NA	TRBV11-3	TRBJ2-7	CASSGEATYEQYF	TGTGCCAGCAGCGGCGAGGCCACCTACGAGCAGTACTTC
13	NA	NA	TRBV28	TRBJ1-2	CASSSTGRYGYTF	TGTGCCAGCAGCTCGACAGGCCGCTATGGCTACACCTTC
13	NA	NA	TRBV18	TRBJ1-5	CASSPTGGQPQHF	TGTGCCAGCTCACCAACTGGTGGTCAGCCCCAGCATTTT
18	NA	NA	TRBV4-1	TRBJ2-4	CASSQVQGGVVAKNIQYF	TGCGCCAGCAGCCAAGTCCAAGGGGGGGTAGTAGCCAAAAACATTCAGTACTTC
15	NA	TRBD2	TRBV29-1	TRBJ2-3	CSVQDRRGGTDTQYF	TGCAGCGTCCAAGACAGGCGGGGGGGCACAGATACGCAGTATTTT
16	NA	TRBD1	TRBV15	TRBJ1-5	CATSSRDREISQPQHF	TGTGCCACCAGCAGTAGAGACAGGGAGATAAGTCAGCCCCAGCATTTT
15	NA	TRBD1	TRBV7-3	TRBJ2-2	CASSLTGGETGELFF	TGTGCCAGCAGCTTGACAGGGGGCGAGACCGGGGAGCTGTTTTTT
20	NA	TRBD2	TRBV5-1	TRBJ2-1	CASSTPPGTSGRQLYNEQFF	TGCGCCAGCAGCACCCCCCCGGGGACTAGCGGTCGTCAGTTATACAATGAGCAGTTCTTC
14	NA	NA	TRBV12-5	TRBJ1-3	CASESGYSGNTIYF	TGTGCTAGTGAGAGCGGCTACTCTGGAAACACCATATATTTT
15	NA	NA	TRBV7-9	TRBJ2-5	CASSVTGGYQETQYF	TGTGCCAGCAGCGTCACGGGTGGCTACCAAGAGACCCAGTACTTC
14	NA	NA	TRBV5-1	TRBJ1-5	CASSLQGGGQPQHF	TGCGCCAGCAGCTTACAGGGAGGGGGTCAGCCCCAGCATTTT
14	NA	NA	TRBV10-1	TRBJ2-3	CASTKSIRTDTQYF	TGCGCCAGCACCAAGAGCATCCGCACAGATACGCAGTATTTT
16	NA	TRBD2	TRBV28	TRBJ2-2	CASSPRTSGWSGELFF	TGTGCCAGCAGTCCCAGGACTAGCGGGTGGTCCGGGGAGCTGTTTTTT
13	NA	NA	TRBV19	TRBJ1-5	CASRGRRDQPQHF	TGTGCCAGTAGGGGGAGACGGGATCAGCCCCAGCATTTT
15	NA	NA	TRBV5-1	TRBJ1-1	CASSVLPTGSTEAFF	TGCGCCAGCAGCGTCCTACCGACGGGTTCCACTGAAGCTTTCTTT
16	NA	NA	TRBV10-1	TRBJ2-3	CASSESTGGSTDTQYF	TGCGCCAGCAGTGAGTCGACGGGGGGCAGCACAGATACGCAGTATTTT
13	once	NA	TRBV18	TRBJ1-6	CASSPLSNSPLHF	TGTGCCAGCTCACCGTTATCTAATTCCCCCCTCCACTTT
15	NA	TRBD2	TRBV12-5	TRBJ2-3	CASGLGTSWADTQYF	TGTGCTAGTGGTTTGGGGACTAGCTGGGCAGATACGCAGTATTTT
13	NA	TRBD1	TRBV6-5	TRBJ1-4	CASSLTRGRKLFF	TGTGCCAGCAGCCTAACCAGGGGGAGGAAACTGTTTTTT
14	NA	NA	TRBV19	TRBJ1-1	CASSRTAVNTEAFF	TGTGCCAGTAGTAGGACAGCCGTGAACACTGAAGCTTTCTTT
12	NA	TRBD2	TRBV9	TRBJ2-5	CASSAPRGAQYF	TGTGCCAGCAGCGCCCCTCGGGGGGCCCAGTACTTC
13	few	TRBD2	TRBV5-5	TRBJ2-7	CASSLGDYYEQYF	TGTGCCAGCAGCTTAGGGGACTACTACGAGCAGTACTTC
16	NA	NA	TRBV25-1	TRBJ2-3	CASSEYEMGSADTQYF	TGTGCCAGCAGTGAATACGAAATGGGCAGTGCAGATACGCAGTATTTT
15	NA	TRBD1	TRBV9	TRBJ2-7	CASSALTGPLGEQYF	TGTGCCAGCAGCGCTTTGACAGGGCCTCTCGGCGAGCAGTACTTC
13	NA	NA	TRBV5-6	TRBJ2-1	CASSWRSNNEQFF	TGTGCCAGCAGCTGGAGATCTAACAATGAGCAGTTCTTC
11	NA	NA	TRBV29-1	TRBJ2-7	CSVTPYYEQYF	TGCAGCGTGACTCCTTACTACGAGCAGTACTTC
14	NA	NA	TRBV19	TRBJ2-7	CASSINRVDGEQYF	TGTGCCAGTAGTATAAACAGGGTCGATGGCGAGCAGTACTTC
15	NA	NA	TRBV28	TRBJ1-5	CASSLPGTYDQPQHF	TGTGCCAGCAGTTTACCGGGAACGTACGATCAGCCCCAGCATTTT
18	NA	TRBD2	TRBV6-1	TRBJ2-3	CASSEASGLAGATDTQYF	TGTGCCAGCAGTGAAGCTTCGGGACTAGCGGGAGCAACAGATACGCAGTATTTT
14	NA	NA	TRBV2	TRBJ2-7	CASSEGSGSYEQYF	TGTGCCAGCAGTGAAGGTTCGGGCTCCTACGAGCAGTACTTC
14	NA	NA	TRBV5-1	TRBJ2-2	CASSLAGGHGELFF	TGCGCCAGCAGCTTGGCAGGAGGGCACGGGGAGCTGTTTTTT
19	NA	TRBD1	TRBV7-8	TRBJ2-5	CASSLARQARDRGRETQYF	TGTGCCAGCAGCTTAGCGAGGCAGGCCAGGGACAGGGGACGGGAGACCCAGTACTTC
15	NA	TRBD1	TRBV9	TRBJ2-7	CASSVTGTGIYEQYF	TGTGCCAGCAGCGTTACCGGGACAGGGATCTACGAGCAGTACTTC
12	NA	NA	TRBV30	TRBJ2-7	CASSGASYEQYF	TGTGCCTCCAGTGGAGCCTCCTACGAGCAGTACTTC
18	once	TRBD1	TRBV5-1	TRBJ2-7	CASSARGTGGPAAYEQYF	TGCGCCAGCAGCGCCCGGGGGACAGGGGGCCCAGCCGCCTACGAGCAGTACTTC
16	NA	TRBD1	TRBV7-3	TRBJ2-2	CASSLRQGGGSGELFF	TGTGCCAGCAGCCTGAGACAGGGGGGAGGTTCCGGGGAGCTGTTTTTT
15	NA	NA	TRBV9	TRBJ2-5	CASSIVGDFQETQYF	TGTGCCAGCAGCATAGTGGGAGATTTTCAAGAGACCCAGTACTTC
15	NA	TRBD1	TRBV5-4	TRBJ1-2	CASSVDRGLNYGYTF	TGTGCCAGCAGCGTAGACAGGGGGCTGAACTATGGCTACACCTTC
15	NA	TRBD1	TRBV6-5	TRBJ2-1	CASSTGQGLANEQFF	TGTGCCAGCAGTACGGGACAGGGTTTGGCCAATGAGCAGTTCTTC
14	NA	NA	TRBV9	TRBJ2-7	CASSVRFRAYEQYF	TGTGCCAGCAGCGTGAGATTTCGAGCCTACGAGCAGTACTTC
14	NA	NA	TRBV11-2	TRBJ2-5	CASSLGHYQETQYF	TGTGCCAGCAGCCTAGGACACTACCAAGAGACCCAGTACTTC
14	NA	NA	TRBV30	TRBJ1-2	CAWSVQGGNYGYTF	TGTGCCTGGAGTGTACAAGGGGGTAACTATGGCTACACCTTC